This is a list of T cell receptor beta chains from one sample in a study of blood T cells in healthy people across ages. MiXCR, applied by TCRdb to the 5' RACE reads, yields one record per CDR3 protein. The profile shows hundreds of thousands of distinct CDR3 sequences, around 32% of them singletons. The sample consisted of blood. The receptors were sampled from a woman older than 75 in good health. The CDR3 runs from the conserved cysteine through the conserved F or W. D genes are given only for firm matches. Expanded clones get a size class; other rows say once, few or many, or leave the size out.

j_call v_call clone_size d_call cdr3_length cdr3_nt cdr3_aa
TRBJ1-2 TRBV29-1 NA NA 13 TGCAGCGCCTCCGGGACGGATTATTATGGCTACACCTTC CSASGTDYYGYTF
TRBJ2-1 TRBV3-1 NA TRBD2 15 TGTGTCAGCAGCCTCCCGGGACTAGATCGAGGTGAGCAGTTCTTC CVSSLPGLDRGEQFF
TRBJ1-2 TRBV5-1 many NA 12 TGCGCCAGCAGCTCCGGACCATCTGGCTACACCTTC CASSSGPSGYTF
TRBJ2-5 TRBV20-1 many TRBD1 17 TGCAGTGCCAACAAGGACAGGGGGCTAATGGAATGGGAGACCCAGTACTTC CSANKDRGLMEWETQYF
TRBJ2-7 TRBV5-1 many NA 17 TGCGCCAGCAGCTTGACGGGATCTCGACTAGTTTCCAGCGAGCAGTACTTC CASSLTGSRLVSSEQYF
TRBJ2-7 TRBV29-1 NA TRBD1 13 TGCAGCGCCGGGACAGGGGGATCCTACGAGCAGTACTTC CSAGTGGSYEQYF
TRBJ2-5 TRBV15 NA NA 15 TGTGCCACCAGCAGAGATTTGGGTTACCAAGAGACCCAGTACTTC CATSRDLGYQETQYF
TRBJ2-1 TRBV7-9 few TRBD2 19 TGTGCCAGCAGCCCCCACAGGGGTTCAACTAGCGGGAGGAACAATGAGCAGTTCTTC CASSPHRGSTSGRNNEQFF
TRBJ1-2 TRBV12-3/TRBV12-4 many TRBD1 12 TGTGCCAGCAGCCAGGGGGCGATGGGCTACACCTTC CASSQGAMGYTF
TRBJ1-2 TRBV4-2 many NA 15 TGTGCCAGCAGCCAACTGGTCTATCGGAGGGATGGCTACACCTTC CASSQLVYRRDGYTF
TRBJ2-7 TRBV7-2 many TRBD2 14 TGTGCCAGCAGCTTAGGGACTAGCTCCTACGAGCAGTACTTC CASSLGTSSYEQYF
TRBJ2-5 TRBV10-3 many NA 13 TGTGCCATCAGAGGATCGAGCCAAGAGACCCAGTACTTC CAIRGSSQETQYF
TRBJ2-3 TRBV20-1 NA TRBD2 14 TGCAGTGCTGCCGGGACTAGCGGGAGTAACACGCAGTATTTT CSAAGTSGSNTQYF
TRBJ2-7 TRBV20-1 NA NA 14 TGCAGTGCTAGAGATTTCGCAGGTACCTACGAGCAGTACTTC CSARDFAGTYEQYF
TRBJ1-2 TRBV9 many TRBD1 14 TGTGCCAGCAGCCAGGACAGGGGGTTTGGGGGCTACACCTTC CASSQDRGFGGYTF
TRBJ1-2 TRBV20-1 few NA 11 TGCAGTGCTAGAGTAGGGCCGCGGGCCACCTTC CSARVGPRATF
TRBJ1-1 TRBV5-1 NA NA 15 TGCGCCAGCCAGGTATCAGGGGTAGGAAACACTGAAGCTTTCTTT CASQVSGVGNTEAFF
TRBJ2-7 TRBV12-3/TRBV12-4 many NA 14 TGTGCCAGCAGTTCTCCGGGATCCCCCTACGAGCAGTACTTC CASSSPGSPYEQYF